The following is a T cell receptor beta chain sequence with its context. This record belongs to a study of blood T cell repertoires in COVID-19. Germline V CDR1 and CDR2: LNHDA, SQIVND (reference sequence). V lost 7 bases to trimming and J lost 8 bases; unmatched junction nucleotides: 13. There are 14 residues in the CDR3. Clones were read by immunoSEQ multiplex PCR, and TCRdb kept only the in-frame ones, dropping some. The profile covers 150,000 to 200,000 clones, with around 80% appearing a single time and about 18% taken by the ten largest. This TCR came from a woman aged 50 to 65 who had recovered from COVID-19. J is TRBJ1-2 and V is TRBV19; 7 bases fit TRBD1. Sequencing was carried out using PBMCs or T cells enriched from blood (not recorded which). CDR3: CASTPGQNKLGYTF. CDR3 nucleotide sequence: TGTGCCAGTACCCCGGGACAGAATAAACTCGGCTACACCTTC.